This T cell receptor beta chain appears in the sequencing data of a study of beta chain features in type 1 diabetes. This clone has just a few counts. The antigen is unknown. Expressed TCRB transcripts were sequenced after all isolated RNA was converted to cDNA. Sequenced by immunoSEQ multiplex PCR; TCRdb stores in-frame clones only, minus some. Here the sample spans 50,000 or so clones, 35% to 55% being singletons. The study's findings and limits: Patients' naive, central memory and regulatory TCRB repertoires appeared more alike than those of healthy donors. A moderate, significant TCRB CDR3 shortening appeared in type 1 diabetes across four CD4+ subsets.

CDR3 size: 11 residues. Germline assignment: CDR1 MDHEN and CDR2 SYDVKM. Purity exceeded 95% in all sorted populations. This TCR was recovered from a man between 25 and 39 years old with type 1 diabetes. The gene calls are TRBV28 and TRBJ2-1; perhaps TRBD1 as D (5 bases). The sequenced sample was stem cell memory CD4+ T cells from blood. In nucleotides, the CDR3 is TGTGCTACCAGGGAAACCAATGAGCAGTTCTTC. Translating it yields CATRETNEQFF.